Below, 27 T cell receptor beta chains from the same sample are listed, as sequenced in a study of low-dose radiotherapy and immunotherapy resistance in tumors. Primers used for first-strand cDNA, a TRAV- and TRBV-specific set, covered both alpha and beta chains. A constant-region primer paired with the V-primer adapter amplified TCRs over about 20 PCR cycles. TCRdb itself ran the reads through MiXCR, one entry per CDR3 protein. The table records around 99,000 distinct CDR3 sequences, more than 7.5% of them present only once. Indicated time point: before trial treatment. Source: PBMCs, taken before treatment. Source of these receptors: a male donor with prostate cancer.

This clonotype has ten or more counts. The chain carries TRBV6-5 and TRBJ1-1; D is perhaps TRBD1 (5 bases). V was clipped by 6 bases and J by 4 bases, with 15 bases between them. Germline CDR1 is MNHEY and CDR2 is SVGAGI. The CDR3 consists of 14 residues. The CDR3 protein is CASSPLGGSTEAFF. CDR3 bases: TGTGCCAGCAGCCCACTCGGGGGTAGCACTGAAGCTTTCTTT.

The rearrangement uses TRBV4-1 and TRBJ2-7, with a weak D call TRBD2 (5 bases). This CDR3 is built from 15 residues. CDR1 is MGHRA and CDR2 is YSYEKL in the germline V gene. V was shortened by 0 bases and J by 0 bases, with 9 bases between the two germline ends. For the CDR3, the DNA is TGCGCCAGCAGCCAAGACGACTATTCCTCCTACGAGCAGTACTTC. Translated: CASSQDDYSSYEQYF.

This clonotype appeared many times. This sequence joins TRBV7-2 and TRBJ2-7; 12 nucleotides agree with TRBD2. V lost 2 bases, J lost 2 bases, and 10 bases stayed unmatched. The CDR3 totals 18 residues. CDR1 is SGHTA, CDR2 FQGNSA, per germline. This CDR3 is CASSLQPSGRVTAYEQYF. In nucleotides, the CDR3 is TGTGCCAGCAGCTTACAGCCTAGCGGGAGGGTAACGGCCTACGAGCAGTACTTC.

This clonotype came up many times. The V gene is TRBV28, the J gene TRBJ2-7; no clear D. There are 14 residues in the CDR3. Germline V gene data show CDR1 as MDHEN and CDR2 as SYDVKM. With 5 bases removed from V and 1 base from J, the gap between germline ends came to 12 bases. CDR3 in amino acids: CASSVPSGSYEQYF. The DNA for the CDR3 is TGTGCCAGCAGTGTACCCTCGGGTTCCTACGAGCAGTACTTC.

This clonotype was detected ten times or more. The rearrangement joins TRBV13 to TRBJ2-7, with TRBD2 matching 8 bases. CDR1 and CDR2 (germline): PRHDT, FYEKMQ (reference sequence). Trimming removed 4 bases from V and 3 bases from J; junction bases left unmatched: 8. The CDR3 has 15 residues. For the CDR3, the DNA is TGTGCCAGCAGCTCTACTAGCGGTTCGGACTACGAGCAGTACTTC. Translating it yields CASSSTSGSDYEQYF.

This clonotype was observed many times. The rearrangement links TRBV7-2 to TRBJ2-5; 8 bases match TRBD2. From germline, CDR1 is SGHTA and CDR2 FQGNSA. The CDR3 loop spans 16 amino acids. V gave up 0 bases and J gave up 5 bases; unmatched junction bases: 8. CDR3 bases: TGTGCCAGCAGCTTAGCTAGCGGGACTGGGGGGGAGACCCAGTACTTC. It specifies CASSLASGTGGETQYF.

This clonotype was found many times. The chain has TRBV12-2 and TRBJ1-5. TRBV12-2 is assigned pseudogene status. CDR3 size: 13 residues. CDR3 region: CANHRPYNQPQHF. The CDR3 region has the DNA TGTGCAAACCACAGGCCCTACAATCAGCCCCAGCATTTT.

There are many counts of this clonotype. The rearrangement uses TRBV4-3 and TRBJ2-2; no clear D gene. The germline gives CDR1 LGHNA, CDR2 YSLEER. V was cut by 2 bases and J by 8 bases, with 9 bases left in between. CDR3 length: 13 residues. Here the CDR3 reads CASSQTVRGELFF. As DNA, the CDR3 is TGCGCCAGCAGCCAAACCGTCCGAGGGGAGCTGTTTTTT.

This clonotype has a count of ten or more. The rearrangement links TRBV4-3 to TRBJ2-1, with TRBD2 matching over 11 bases. V lost 0 bases to trimming and J lost 5 bases; unmatched junction nucleotides: 15. CDR1 and CDR2 from the germline V gene are LGHNA and YSLEER. The CDR3 covers 20 residues. The CDR3 reads CASSQDGAGSGRAKDNEQFF. The DNA of the CDR3 is TGCGCCAGCAGCCAAGATGGGGCGGGTAGCGGGAGGGCTAAGGACAATGAGCAGTTCTTC.

The rearrangement links TRBV10-3 to TRBJ2-3, with TRBD1 identical over 7 bases. The germline gives CDR1 ENHRY, CDR2 SYGVKD. The length of the CDR3 is 14 residues. V gave up 10 bases and J gave up 5 bases; unmatched junction bases: 12. CDR3 residues: CASTGAPTVDTQYF. CDR3 DNA sequence: TGTGCCAGTACAGGGGCCCCCACAGTAGATACGCAGTATTTT.

This clonotype has ten or more counts. The gene calls are TRBV4-3 and TRBJ2-7; 11 bases fit TRBD2. The V segment lost 4 bases and the J segment 4 bases; nucleotides outside the gene matches: 6. The germline V gene has CDR1 LGHNA and CDR2 YSLEER. The CDR3 covers 15 residues. CDR3 loop: CASSLTSGRAYEQYF. The CDR3 DNA follows: TGCGCCAGCAGCCTTACTAGCGGGAGAGCGTACGAGCAGTACTTC.

This clonotype was observed many times. The V and J genes are TRBV12-3 or TRBV12-4 and TRBJ2-2; 14 bases fit TRBD2. The CDR3 is 19 amino acids. The ends lost 6 bases at V and 2 bases at J; junction bases unmatched: 11. The CDR3 loop is CASSHRTSGRTLNTGELFF. As DNA, the CDR3 is TGTGCCAGCAGCCATAGGACTAGCGGGAGGACCTTAAACACCGGGGAGCTGTTTTTT.

This clonotype was found many times. The genes are TRBV2 and TRBJ1-1; tentatively, D is TRBD1 (6 bases). V lost 4 bases, J lost 6 bases, and 12 bases lay in between. Germline CDR1 reads SNHLY; CDR2 reads FYNNEI. This CDR3 is 13 amino acids long. CDR3 residues: CASSGQGQAEAFF. As DNA, the CDR3 is TGTGCCAGCAGTGGCCAGGGGCAAGCTGAAGCTTTCTTT.

This clonotype was observed at least ten times. The gene calls are TRBV4-1 and TRBJ1-5; unclear D gene. CDR3 length: 12 amino acids. CDR1 is MGHRA and CDR2 is YSYEKL in the germline V gene. Trimming cost V 2 bases and J 3 bases, with 2 bases left between them. The CDR3 sequence: CASSQSNQPQHF. Written as DNA, the CDR3 is TGCGCCAGCAGCCAATCCAATCAGCCCCAGCATTTT.

This clonotype was observed at least ten times. The chain couples TRBV21-1 to TRBJ1-2; TRBD1, the table's D call, lacks a check against the DNA. TRBV21-1 is a pseudogene segment. The CDR3 covers 17 residues. The DNA of the CDR3 is TGTGCCAGCAGCAAAGGGGACGCGGGGGCGACGAACTATGGCTACACCTTC. Protein product: CASSKGDAGATNYGYTF.

This clonotype has a count of ten or more. The chain employs TRBV29-1 and TRBJ2-1; either TRBD1 or TRBD2 may fit D (5 bases each). The CDR3 consists of 14 residues. V lost 7 bases to trimming and J lost 5 bases, with 18 bases between them. Germline lookup yields CDR1 SQVTM and CDR2 ANQGSEA. The CDR3, as DNA: TGCAGCGCCCAACGAGGGGTGATGGACAATGAGCAGTTCTTC. Encoded protein: CSAQRGVMDNEQFF.

This clonotype was seen repeatedly, ten times or more. In nucleotides, the CDR3 is TGTGCCAGCAGCTTAACGCCGGGACAACGCACAGATACGCAGTATTTT. Amino acids: CASSLTPGQRTDTQYF. The chain is built from TRBV7-3 and TRBJ2-3; D may be TRBD1 (6 bases). V lost 0 bases to trimming and J lost 1 base, with 11 bases between them. Germline CDR1 is SGHTA and CDR2 is FQGTGA. This CDR3 has 16 amino acids.

Remarks on this clonotype: Being one base from a much bigger clone, this may be a read error. CDR3 coding DNA: TGTGCCAGCAGCTCCCGCCCTAGCGGGTGTTATTACAATGAGCAGTTCTTC. The encoded protein is CASSSRPSGCYYNEQFF. This chain links TRBV27 with TRBJ2-7; TRBD2 matches 8 bases. The DNA end is a closer match to TRBJ2-1, so the J assignment may be wrong. There are 17 residues in the CDR3. Germline V gene data show CDR1 as MNHEY and CDR2 as SMNVEV (reference sequence).

There are many counts of this clonotype. The V and J genes are TRBV12-3 or TRBV12-4 and TRBJ2-7, with D perhaps matching TRBD1 (5 bases). The CDR3 consists of 14 residues. The germline V and J ends were trimmed by 5 bases and 2 bases, with 13 bases remaining between them. The DNA for the CDR3 is TGTGCCAGCAGTGACCCCGGCAGGGCCTACGAGCAGTACTTC. This codes for CASSDPGRAYEQYF.

The V call is TRBV7-9, the J call TRBJ2-3, with 7 nucleotides matching TRBD2. CDR1 SEHNR and CDR2 FQNEAQ come from the germline V gene (reference sequence). CDR3 length: 15 amino acids. With 3 bases clipped from V and 0 bases from J, the junction kept 3 bases outside the gene matches. DNA of the CDR3: TGTGCCAGCAGCTTTGGGGAGGGGAGCACAGATACGCAGTATTTT. It encodes CASSFGEGSTDTQYF.

The sample holds many counts of this clonotype. The chain employs TRBV6-2 or TRBV6-3 and TRBJ1-2; D is undetermined. This CDR3 spans 13 amino acids. Germline lookup yields CDR1 MNHEY and CDR2 SVGEGT. With 5 bases removed from V and 2 bases from J, the gap between germline ends came to 9 bases. CDR3 residues: CASSRTVNYGYTF. CDR3 nucleotide sequence: TGTGCCAGCAGTCGGACGGTCAACTATGGCTACACCTTC.

This clonotype was detected ten times or more. V and J are TRBV18 and TRBJ2-1; 11 bases agree with TRBD2. Germline V gives CDR1 KGHSH, CDR2 LQKENI. This CDR3 is built from 16 residues. V lost 3 bases and J lost 5; bases outside the gene matches: 6. CDR3 sequence: CASSPGLAGVHNEQFF. CDR3 nucleotide sequence: TGTGCCAGCTCACCTGGACTAGCGGGTGTCCACAATGAGCAGTTCTTC.

The table lists this clonotype with many counts. V is TRBV7-7 and J is TRBJ2-1, with D possibly TRBD1 on 5 matching bases. V lost 5 bases and J 10 bases, leaving 21 bases between the germline ends. This CDR3 has 15 residues. Looked up from germline, CDR1 is SSHAT and CDR2 is FNYEAQ (reference sequence). The CDR3 reads CASSPGLAGAGEQFF. DNA of the CDR3: TGTGCCAGCAGCCCGGGCTTAGCTGGGGCAGGAGAGCAGTTCTTC.

This clonotype has ten or more counts. As DNA, the CDR3 is TGTGCCAGCAGCTATGCGGGGCTTCCCAATCAGCCCCAGCATTTT. Translating it yields CASSYAGLPNQPQHF. V and J are TRBV7-2 and TRBJ1-5; D possibly corresponds to TRBD1 (5 bases). The CDR3 is made up of 15 amino acids. Germline V gene lookup returns CDR1 SGHTA and CDR2 FQGNSA. V lost 4 bases and J 3 bases, leaving 13 bases between the germline ends.

This clonotype was recorded at least ten times. CDR3 sequence: CASSLFSGSGETQYF. The CDR3, as DNA: TGTGCCAGCAGTCTATTCAGCGGGAGTGGGGAGACCCAGTACTTC. V is TRBV6-6 and J is TRBJ2-5, with 8 bases fitting TRBD2. CDR1 is MNHNY and CDR2 is SVGAGI in the germline V gene (reference sequence). Trimming at V came to 5 bases and at J to 5 bases, leaving 10 bases not matched to a gene. The CDR3 covers 15 residues.

This clonotype was counted at least ten times. The V gene is TRBV18, the J gene TRBJ2-2; D is perhaps TRBD1 (5 bases). The length of the CDR3 is 15 residues. From germline, CDR1 is KGHSH and CDR2 LQKENI. The V and J ends lost 2 bases and 5 bases respectively, with 12 bases between them. This chain's CDR3 is CASSPYQGGTGELFF. As DNA, the CDR3 is TGTGCCAGCTCACCATACCAGGGTGGAACCGGGGAGCTGTTTTTT. Filled out from reference TRBV18 and TRBJ2-2, the complete variable domain reads NAGVMQNPRHLVRRRGQEARLRCSPMKGHSHVYWYRQLPEEGLKFMVYLQKENIIDESGMPKERFSAEFPKEGPSILRIQQVVRGDSAAYFCASSPYQGGTGELFFGEGSRLTVL.

The chain couples TRBV3-1 to TRBJ2-1, with 9 nucleotides matching TRBD1. The CDR3 spans 14 residues. V dropped 3 bases and J dropped 12; count of bases not matched to a gene: 9. CDR1 is LGHDT, CDR2 YNNKEL, per germline (reference sequence). CDR3 sequence reads: CASSHLRDRVTQFF. CDR3 sequence (DNA): TGTGCCAGCAGCCATCTAAGGGACAGGGTAACGCAGTTCTTC.